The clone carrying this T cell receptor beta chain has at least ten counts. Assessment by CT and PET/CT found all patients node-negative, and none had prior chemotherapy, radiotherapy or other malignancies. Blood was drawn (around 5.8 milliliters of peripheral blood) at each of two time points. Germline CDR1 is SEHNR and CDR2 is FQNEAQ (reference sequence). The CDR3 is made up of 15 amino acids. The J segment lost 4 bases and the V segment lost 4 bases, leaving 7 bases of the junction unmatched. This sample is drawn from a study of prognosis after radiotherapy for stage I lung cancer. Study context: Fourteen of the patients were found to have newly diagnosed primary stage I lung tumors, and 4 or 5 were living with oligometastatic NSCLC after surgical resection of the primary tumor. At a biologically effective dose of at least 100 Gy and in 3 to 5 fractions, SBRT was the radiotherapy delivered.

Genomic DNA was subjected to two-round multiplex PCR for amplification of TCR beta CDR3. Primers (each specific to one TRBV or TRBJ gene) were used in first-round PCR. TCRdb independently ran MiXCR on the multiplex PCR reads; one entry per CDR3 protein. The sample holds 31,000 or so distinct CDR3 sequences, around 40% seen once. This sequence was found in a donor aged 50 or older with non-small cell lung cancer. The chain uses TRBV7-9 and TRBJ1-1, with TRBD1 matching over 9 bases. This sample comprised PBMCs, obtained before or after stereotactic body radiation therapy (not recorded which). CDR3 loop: CASSSIQGAVTEAFF. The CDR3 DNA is TGTGCCAGCAGCTCAATACAGGGGGCCGTCACTGAAGCTTTCTTT. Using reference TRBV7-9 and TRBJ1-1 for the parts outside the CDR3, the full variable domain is DTGVSQNPRHKITKRGQNVTFRCDPISEHNRLYWYRQTLGQGPEFLTYFQNEAQLEKSRLLSDRFSAERPKGSFSTLEIQRTEQGDSAMYLCASSSIQGAVTEAFFGQGTRLTVV.